Following are 7 T cell receptor beta chains from one sample sequenced in a study of blood T cells in healthy people across ages. A second PCR of roughly 6 to 12 cycles used a sample-barcoded 5' primer and a J-beta primer mix. TCRdb analysed the 5' RACE reads with MiXCR anew, one entry per CDR3 protein. Among about 1,800,000 distinct CDR3 sequences, roughly 28% were seen once, and the ten largest hold more than 6%. Sequences were obtained from blood. The receptors originated from a woman aged 25 to 39 in good health.

This clonotype came up many times. The V gene is TRBV29-1, the J gene TRBJ1-2; D is unclear. The V gene's germline CDR1 is SQVTM and CDR2 ANQGSEA. Trimming shortened V by 3 bases and J by 2 bases, and 4 bases separated the two germline ends. The CDR3 extends over 11 amino acids. This CDR3 is CSVEENYGYTF. The CDR3 DNA reads as TGCAGCGTTGAGGAAAACTATGGCTACACCTTC.

This clonotype has a handful of counts. The chain's CDR3 is CSADRGLYNEQFF. Written as DNA, the CDR3 is TGCAGCGCGGACAGGGGTTTATACAATGAGCAGTTCTTC. The rearrangement joins TRBV20-1 to TRBJ2-1; the match to TRBD1 covers 9 bases. Germline CDR1 is DFQATT and CDR2 is SNEGSKA (reference sequence). The CDR3 contains 13 residues.

The CDR3 is CASSRYRGLAKNIQYF. CDR3 coding DNA: TGTGCCAGCAGTAGGTACAGGGGGCTAGCCAAAAACATTCAGTACTTC. J is TRBJ2-4 and V is TRBV28, with 9 bases lining up with TRBD1. The germline V gene has CDR1 MDHEN and CDR2 SYDVKM. Trimming took 5 bases from V and 0 from J; bases not matched to a gene: 5. The CDR3 runs 16 residues.

The chain uses TRBV12-3 or TRBV12-4 and TRBJ2-3; TRBD2 might be the D (5 bases). V lost 2 bases, J lost 4 bases, and 16 bases lay in between. The CDR3 sequence is 16 residues long. The CDR3 sequence: CASSLSQQRDSDTQYF. Here the CDR3 DNA reads TGTGCCAGCAGTTTATCGCAACAGAGGGATTCAGATACGCAGTATTTT.

This clonotype showed up many times. This CDR3 reads CAISDSGTGLSYNEQFF. The CDR3 DNA reads as TGTGCCATCAGTGATTCCGGGACAGGCCTCTCCTACAATGAGCAGTTCTTC. The V call is TRBV10-3, the J call TRBJ2-1; TRBD1 aligns across 8 bases. V shed 3 bases, J shed 0 bases, and the junction held 7 bases outside the gene matches. CDR1 is ENHRY and CDR2 is SYGVKD in the germline V gene. CDR3 length: 17 residues.

Ten or more counts support this clonotype. Germline and junction disagree at one end, which may indicate a read error. CDR3 in DNA: TGTGCTAGCAGTCCGCATGCTAGCCGCCAATCCTACGAGCAGTACTTC. This encodes CASSPHASRQSYEQYF. V gene TRBV12-3 or TRBV12-4 combines with J gene TRBJ2-7, with a possible D match to TRBD2 (5 bases). This CDR3 comprises 16 residues.

The gene calls are TRBV12-3 or TRBV12-4 and TRBJ1-6, with D possibly being TRBD1 (5 bases). The CDR3 runs 13 residues. The ends were cut back, 0 bases at V and 8 bases at J, with 5 bases in the middle. The CDR3 region is CASSLAQDSPLHF. Here the CDR3 DNA reads TGTGCCAGCAGTTTAGCACAGGATTCACCCCTCCACTTT.